This T cell receptor (beta chain) originates from a study of blood T cell repertoires in COVID-19 (dated by TCRdb to the early 2020s). A note on the overall study: Samples from collaborators originated in the United States, Italy and Spain and spanned both the acute and convalescent phases of COVID-19. HLA class I and class II types, where available, came from metadata supplied by the sample provider rather than from assay-based typing. The repertoires were released in a freely available public database meant as a resource for research on the immune response to SARS-CoV-2. The prospective study material was composed of cDNA or gDNA derived from T cells, B-cell-depleted T cells, or PBMCs. Subjects who had been exposed to COVID-19, were actively infected with it, or had recovered from it provided the deeply sampled blood TCRbeta repertoires that made up the dataset. Samples were obtained from the ongoing ImmuneRACE study (first 160 participants) and from over 1,000 subjects provided by 6 global collaborators. Sample metadata almost always included a de-identified subject ID, COVID-19 status, age in years and sex.

TCRbeta CDR3 regions were amplified from genomic DNA using the immunoSEQ Assay, a bias-controlled multiplex PCR. Per the authors' processing: The number of nucleated cells in each sample was estimated by amplification of reference gene primers within the assay. Sequence reads were collapsed and filtered to measure the absolute abundance of every unique TCRbeta CDR3 rearrangement. For each sample, productive Simpson clonality was calculated as the square root of Simpson's diversity index across productive rearrangements. Not all clones reach the TCRdb copy of this immuneACCESS table, which keeps in-frame sequences only. Checked studies attribute under half of the gap to unresolved V genes and leave the rest unexplained. Clone size and the V and J calls come from that table; the DNA yielded D and trimming. This sample lists around 320,000 clones; around 89% were detected once. In total, the top ten clones hold 3.5% to 4.5% of the sample.

Enrolling through a virtual design, the prospective study's participants ranged in age from roughly 18 to 90 years and lived across 20 to 30 United States geographic areas. In the prospective study, cohorts were assigned on the basis of participant-reported clinical history obtained from a screening survey and a study questionnaire. Each participant in the prospective study had whole blood, serum and a nasopharyngeal or oropharyngeal swab collected by mobile phlebotomists. Additional blood draws and questionnaires over a 2-month period could optionally be provided by prospective study participants. Blood samples from the prospective study were shipped frozen or at room temperature prior to DNA extraction. The paper as a whole reports these results and caveats: How much clinical and demographic metadata was included differed by source and by participant, and the metadata was provided uncurated.

From the cysteine through the phenylalanine, the CDR3 covers 17 amino acids. The CDR3 DNA has 51 bases and is translated from base 1. The germline V gene (reference sequence) yields LNHNV for CDR1 and YYDKDF for CDR2. V and J are truncated by 1 base and 7 bases respectively, leaving an intervening sequence of 19 bases. Concerning this clone: No antigen is known for it. Base qualities are not at hand, and no much larger clone is one base apart.

Recombination connected TRBV15 to TRBJ1-4; matching of 6 bases hints at TRBD1 as the D gene. The origin of this receptor is a young woman with acute COVID-19. Sequences were obtained from PBMCs or T cells enriched from blood (not recorded which). The DNA sequence is as follows: TGTGCCACCAGCAGAGCCAATCTCAGGGGCTTTGGTGAAAAACTGTTTTTT. Protein translation: CATSRANLRGFGEKLFF. This CDR3, with the reference TRBV15 and TRBJ1-4 proteins standing in past its ends, gives the full variable domain DAMVIQNPRYQVTQFGKPVTLSCSQTLNHNVMYWYQQKSSQAPKLLFHYYDKDFNNEADTPDNFQSRRPNTSFCFLDIRSPGLGDTAMYLCATSRANLRGFGEKLFFGSGTQLSVL.